This T cell receptor (beta chain) was obtained from a study of blood T cell repertoires in COVID-19. Study at large: Material from acute and convalescent COVID-19 was sourced from the United States, Italy and Spain.

Details on this clone: The same CDR3 can be traced to other DNA sequences in this sample.

Individuals aged about 18 to 95 years were recruited from 24 US areas. Which cohort a participant joined came from the clinical history participants gave. In Cohort 3, a recovered donor had either two negative PCRs, clearance, or symptom resolution. TCRdb keeps only in-frame clones here, not all; method: immunoSEQ multiplex PCR. The data show nearly 400,000 clones, over 85% seen once. The clonotype originates from a woman in her 30s who had recovered from COVID-19. The sequenced sample consisted of PBMCs or T cells enriched from blood (not recorded which).

The CDR3 nucleotides are TGTGCCTGGAGTGTTTTGGGGCGCGAAAACACTGAAGCTTTCTTT. Encoded protein: CAWSVLGRENTEAFF. The chain uses TRBV30 and TRBJ1-1, with a weak D call TRBD1 (5 bases). The ends were cut back, 0 bases at V and 2 bases at J, with 13 bases in the middle. CDR1 is GTSNPN and CDR2 is SVGIG in the germline V gene (reference sequence). The CDR3 covers 15 residues.